The subject of this entry is one TCR beta chain. The specificity of this receptor is unknown. No much larger clone is present one base from it, and per-base qualities are unavailable. The cohort consisted of 670 or so healthy bone marrow donors. Cohort members were all nominally healthy when sampled, although unrecorded immune exposures were likely present. The donor was CMV seronegative and belonged to the group of 352 seronegative cohort members. Each donor provided a peripheral blood sample, and peripheral blood mononuclear cells were used for TCR beta sequencing. The Qiagen DNeasy Blood Extraction Kit was used to extract genomic DNA from the blood cell samples. These data belong to a study of cytomegalovirus exposure and HLA in healthy donors (TCRdb year 2017). Regarding the complete study: In an earlier analysis of approximately 500 of the donors, about 260 Gb of sequence data and 117 million unique TCR beta sequences from roughly 180 million T cells were reported. Typing coverage differed by locus: A, B, C, DRB1 and DQB1 were typed in about 620-630 donors, DQA1 in approximately 520, DPA1 in nearly 610, and DPB1 in 450 to 490. Donor age, sex, ethnicity and CMV serostatus were compiled alongside the repertoire data. An earlier analysis of some 500 of the donors used high-throughput TCR beta sequencing to judge whether each TCR beta V gene segment behaved as functional or pseudogenic. In addition to the first cohort of 666 subjects, a separate validation cohort of 120 different subjects was used. Because of strong linkage in the cohort, 4 to 6 DR-DQ haplotypes were treated as single units for association and clustering. The aim of the study was to test whether cataloging public T cell receptors could identify signatures of past pathogen exposure. Among some 410 genotyped donors of the cohort, an average of approximately 240,000 unique TCR beta nucleotide sequences were sequenced per donor, 15% to 20% of them non-productive. To study patterns of TCR occurrence, a later analysis re-analyzed previously published TCR beta repertoires from 666 donors and added high-resolution HLA genotyping. Using immunosequencing, the study profiled T cell repertoires from 550 to 750 subjects and related those repertoires to cytomegalovirus serostatus. HLA typing included class I and class II loci at four-digit resolution. An early release covering about 600 HLA-typed donors comprised about 310 gigabases of sequencing data and roughly 86 million unique TCR sequences. A later genetic analysis took genome-wide SNP genotypes for 398 of the 666 donors and used that subset as a discovery cohort. Every repertoire in the discovery cohort had been generated on one and the same sequencing platform. High-throughput TCR immunosequencing, statistical association of individual TCRs with disease status, and machine learning were combined to predict cytomegalovirus infection status. Of the roughly 390 genotyped donors, approximately 81% were placed in the genetic ancestry cluster associated with self-reported Caucasian donors. The later analysis used no new phenotypic data to find candidate immune exposures, relying instead on TCR beta sequences and their occurrence across donors. The research as a whole found: Specific HLA alleles were associated with 15,000 to 20,000 TCR beta sequences at a false discovery rate of 0.05 in a later analysis. Because counts were too low, some 17 rarely observed V segments, including chromosome 9 orphons, were excluded from the earlier analysis of roughly 580 of the donors. The classifier was reported to diagnose cytomegalovirus status with high specificity and sensitivity in both the original cohort and the validation cohort. Most CMV-associated TCR beta chains appeared to be HLA-restricted in a later analysis, and the HLA associations seemed to be driven largely by CMV exposure. A further reported finding was that TCR beta sequences accurately predicted the HLA-A and HLA-B alleles for most subjects in the first cohort. Because the 87-base-pair reads could not distinguish some IMGT-functional V segments, including TRBV6-2 and TRBV6-3, those segments were excluded. Most TCR sequences were observed very rarely across donors, whereas some public TCRs were present in many individuals. An association between a missense DCLRE1C variant and V-gene and J-gene trimming of TCR beta chains was found in a later genetic analysis and replicated in an independent cohort. In a later analysis, TCR association rates were found to vary across HLA loci, with the most associated TCRs seen for DRB1 alleles and the fewest for HLA-C alleles. In this cohort, only TCR beta chains were sequenced, and detectable features were limited by the absence of alpha or paired-chain data. Several of the top co-occurrence clusters appeared to be linked to parvovirus B19, influenza, CMV and Epstein-Barr virus, according to a later analysis. In the study, some 160 TCR beta chains were listed as associated with cytomegalovirus. For the cohort, immune exposure information was limited to CMV serostatus. Roughly uniform sequencing depth across donors was assumed in presence/absence analyses, although this assumption may not hold. The sequencing pipeline was judged likely to have produced a cluster of highly shared sequence variants as a technical artifact. When HLA alleles, especially DR and DQ, strongly co-occurred, TCR associations were difficult to assign to individual alleles. Because HLA typing was missing for some donors at each locus, association tests included only the typed subset. A few of the identified cytomegalovirus-associated TCR beta chains were confirmed in vitro to be specific for cytomegalovirus antigens. In a later genetic analysis, fewer N-insertions in productive TCRs were reported among donors in an Asian-associated ancestry cluster than the roughly 670-donor mean. In an earlier analysis of 587 of the donors, most TCR beta V segments appeared in productive rearrangements about 90% or about 30% of the time, broadly matching IMGT annotations. The authors suggested that the approach could potentially be extended to other disease states and immunological phenotypes. In a later analysis, HLA-associated TCR beta chains were found to be more clonally expanded and to have lower generation probabilities than equally common non-associated chains. Correlated functional status among segregating V segments might reflect linkage disequilibrium, but an unknown experimental factor could not be ruled out.

Library preparation employed the immunoSEQ multiplex PCR assay. For the multiplex PCR, a mixture combining 60 forward primers for TCR Vbeta segments and 13 reverse primers for TCR Jbeta segments was used. A multiplex PCR assay on genomic DNA amplified the CDR3 region of rearranged TCR beta genes. Amplified TCR beta libraries were sequenced as 87-base-pair reads on the Illumina HiSeq System. The paper's data handling went like this. Across the roughly 640 repertoires, a later analysis counted tens of millions of unique TCR beta chains, 9.5 million to 12 million of which were shared by at least two donors. A nearest-neighbor algorithm error-corrected the raw reads and collapsed the reads into unique sequences, merging closely related sequences to remove PCR and sequencing errors. Alignment of CDR3 sequences to IMGT reference sequences was used to assign V, D and J gene segments. For a sequence to be retained, a match of at least six nucleotides was required to both a V gene segment and a J gene segment. Rearrangements were called productive when the CDR3 lacked stop codons and stayed in frame with V and J; all others were non-productive. CDR3 was defined according to IMGT convention as the region running from the second conserved V-encoded cysteine to the conserved J-encoded phenylalanine. Sequences without an unambiguous match to a single V gene segment were excluded from the earlier analysis of a few hundred of the donors. An earlier analysis of a few hundred of the donors called V segments functional above 56.7% productive rearrangements and segregating when the between-donor standard deviation exceeded 5%. A statistical classification framework was built for diagnosing cytomegalovirus status from the catalog of TCR beta chain sequences. A later analysis assigned V and J genes by comparing TCR nucleotide sequences with IMGT/GENE-DB human TR gene sequences. Using the TCRdist pipeline, a later analysis assigned CDR3 sequences along with most-parsimonious VDJ recombination scenarios. In a later analysis, each TCR beta chain was defined by its CDR3 amino acid sequence together with its V-gene family, and reads lacking a unique V-gene family were excluded. A later analysis removed 500 to 650 highly shared, low-generation-probability nucleotide sequences to deal with suspected cross-contamination and a sequencing artifact. In a later analysis, a clonal expansion index was calculated for each public chain from normalized within-repertoire ranks of inferred template counts. Generation probabilities in a later analysis came from a VDJ recombination model fitted to out-of-frame rearrangements, and those results were checked against IGoR. Hypergeometric tests were used in a later analysis to score TCR-TCR, TCR-HLA and TCR-CMV co-occurrence, with a repertoire-size bias correction applied to the TCR pairs. A later analysis estimated false discovery rates by permuting HLA or CMV assignments 20 times. In a later analysis, co-occurring TCRs were grouped using DBSCAN, and TCRdist sequence similarity was added for clustering within HLA-allele-positive subsets. For co-occurrence clustering, repertoires with fewer than 30,000 or more than 120,000 public chains were excluded, along with about five repertoires with anomalous nucleotide sharing. Held by TCRdb, this immuneACCESS table contains in-frame sequences only and omits some clones. Under half of the omission traces to an unresolved V gene where checked; the cause of the rest is unknown. That table gives V, J and clone size, and the DNA gave D and trimming. This sample has approximately 92,000 clones in its table, and 70% to 80% of those were observed once. The top ten constitute about 8% of the sample.

V is pruned by 0 bases and J by 5 bases, leaving 18 bases of the junction without a gene match. From cysteine to phenylalanine, the CDR3 is 21 amino acids long. The read is trimmed to its CDR3 DNA, 63 bases read in frame from base 1. CDR1 LNHDA and CDR2 SQIVND were looked up in the germline V gene (reference sequence). This receptor was taken from a man in his 60s in good health and CMV-seronegative. Sequencing was carried out using PBMCs. The chain is encoded by TRBV19 joined to TRBJ1-5; a stretch of 11 junction bases matches TRBD1. The CDR3 here reads CASSIEVRYGSAGQGDQPQHF. The base sequence is TGTGCCAGTAGTATAGAGGTTCGTTACGGGTCCGCGGGACAGGGGGATCAGCCCCAGCATTTT.